The entry that follows covers one TCR beta chain sequence. Sequencing was performed with immunoSEQ multiplex PCR; in TCRdb, only in-frame clones are kept and a portion is missing. Of 14,000 or so clones in the sample, more than 80% were seen once. With V trimmed by 5 bases and J by 6 bases, 6 bases remained unmatched. The germline CDR1 and CDR2 sequences are MNHEY and SVGAGI. The CDR3 contains 14 residues. The data belong to a study of technical replicates of blood from several donors. The sequenced material came from PBMCs. The TCR was taken from a human donor in good health. The chain has TRBV6-5 and TRBJ2-3; 9 bases match TRBD1. The CDR3 nucleotides are TGTGCCAGCAGTCACAGGGGGCGCATGGATACGCAGTATTTT. This translates into CASSHRGRMDTQYF.